This TCR beta chain was retrieved from a study of cytomegalovirus exposure and HLA in healthy donors. Study findings and constraints: Through in vitro validation, three CMV-associated chains were shown to be specific for CMV antigens. There were some public TCRs occurring in many donors, but most TCR sequences were rare. Around 160 TCR beta chains were listed as cytomegalovirus-associated.

The ends lost 6 bases at V and 1 base at J; junction bases unmatched: 8. This CDR3 comprises 18 residues. Germline V gene data show CDR1 as WSHSY and CDR2 as SAAADI. Note on this clone: The antigen is unknown.

The donors belonged to the 120-subject validation cohort, separate from the roughly 650-subject first cohort. Measured with immunoSEQ multiplex PCR; TCRdb has only the in-frame clones, and not every one. The sample contains about 84,000 clones, approximately 90% of which appear only once. V is TRBV10-2 and J is TRBJ2-3, with 15 nucleotides matching TRBD2. This receptor was obtained from a man aged 25 to 45 in good health and CMV-seronegative. Sequences were obtained from PBMCs. The CDR3 sequence: CASRLGLAGGPGTDTQYF. The CDR3 region has the DNA TGCGCCAGCAGGCTCGGACTAGCGGGGGGGCCAGGCACAGATACGCAGTATTTT.